This TCR beta chain was obtained from a study of radiotherapy plus CTLA-4 blockade in lung cancer. The V end lost 0 bases, the J end lost 8 bases, and 14 bases lay between the germline ends. The CDR3 totals 15 residues. TCRdb's copy holds only in-frame clones and misses some; the assay was immunoSEQ multiplex PCR. Of more than 40,000 clones in the sample, roughly four fifths were seen once. This receptor was taken from a human donor with non-small cell lung cancer who had stable disease on radiotherapy plus ipilimumab. The V gene is TRBV5-3, the J gene TRBJ1-4; D not resolved. TRBV5-3 is noted as an ORF with a role that remains uncertain. Sequenced material: peripheral blood, taken from a patient treated with radiotherapy plus ipilimumab. CDR3 sequence: CARSLEAGRGEKLFF. The DNA for the CDR3 is TGTGCCAGAAGCTTGGAGGCAGGCCGTGGGGAAAAACTGTTTTTT.